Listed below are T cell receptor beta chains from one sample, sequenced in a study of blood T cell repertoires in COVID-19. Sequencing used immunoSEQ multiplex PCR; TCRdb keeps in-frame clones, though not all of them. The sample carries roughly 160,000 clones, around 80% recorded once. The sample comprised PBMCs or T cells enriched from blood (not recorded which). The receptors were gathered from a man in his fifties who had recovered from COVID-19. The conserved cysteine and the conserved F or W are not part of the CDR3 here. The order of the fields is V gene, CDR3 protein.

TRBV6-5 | ASSSQGSQETQY
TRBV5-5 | ASSLNRNEKLF
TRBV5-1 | ASSPPGGEQF
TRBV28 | ASTQTGTYNSPLH
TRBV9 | ASSPGEANEKLF
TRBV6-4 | ASSESGGNTGELF
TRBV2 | ASILGQVLNTEAF
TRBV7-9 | ASSSSSGPLH
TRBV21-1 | ASSKECQRGIHTDTQY
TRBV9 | ASSVTGQGNTIY
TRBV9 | ASSPRAANFQETQY
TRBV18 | ASSPGSNSPLH
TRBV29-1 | SVQEQGNEQF
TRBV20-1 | SAGGLAGGGSYNEQF
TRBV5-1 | ASSLNRGDNEKLF
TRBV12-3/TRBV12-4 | ASSLGGIEAF
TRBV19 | ASTDPGFYYGYT
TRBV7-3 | ASSSSGGKNIQY
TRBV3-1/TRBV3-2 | ASSQDFAPGPYGYT
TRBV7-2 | ASADGPSGNTQY
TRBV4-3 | ASSQLGTGISGANVLT
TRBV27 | ASSSPATGQYGYT
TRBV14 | ASSQELPGQGSYT
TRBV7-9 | ASSLEGSHYGYT
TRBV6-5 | ASRGRQGGNQPQH
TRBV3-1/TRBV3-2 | ASSQDDRAYSHEQY
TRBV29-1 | SFAGNGNYGYT
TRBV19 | ASSIHRGPEAF
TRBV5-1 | ASSLAGVSTEAF
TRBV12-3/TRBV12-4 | ASSARPGGYT
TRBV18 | ASSPGTSGGYEQY
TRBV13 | ASSPLDRAYYEQY
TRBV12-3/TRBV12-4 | ASSLTGSGGYT
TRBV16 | ASSQSGRGIYEQY
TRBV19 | ASGNTGTGELF
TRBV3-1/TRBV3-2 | ASSQDQGNTEAF
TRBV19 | ASSEGARVSTDTQY
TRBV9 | ASSGQGSPLH
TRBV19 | ASTATGAYSNQPQH
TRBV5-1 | ASSSQGSGANVLT
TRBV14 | ASSHIGGATDTQY
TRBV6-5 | ASRDPGGPNYGYT
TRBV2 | ASSSSLRAF
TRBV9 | ASSVGTVPYNEQF
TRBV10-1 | ARPDSPDRQYEAIY
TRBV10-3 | AIKGGQGDEAF